This entry lists 22 T cell receptor beta chains sequenced from one sample in a study of CD8 T cell repertoires and HIV-1 epitope variants. Sequenced by immunoSEQ multiplex PCR; TCRdb stores in-frame clones only, minus some. The sample contains approximately 5,000 clones, about 63% of which appear only once. Their antigen targets remain unknown. Sample: cultured CD8+ T cells derived from PBMCs. The receptors were gathered from a male donor with HIV.

The sample holds a few counts of this clone. The chain recombines TRBV5-4 with TRBJ1-5; D is ambiguous. The CDR3 contains 15 residues. Trimming left V 0 bases short and J 7 bases short, with 14 bases between. CDR1 is SGHNT, CDR2 YYREEE, per germline (reference sequence). CDR3: CASSLDGIVGQPQHF. In nucleotides, the CDR3 is TGTGCCAGCAGCTTGGACGGGATTGTGGGGCAGCCCCAGCATTTT.

The chain combines TRBV27 with TRBJ1-1, with 7 nucleotides matching TRBD1. V dropped 5 bases and J dropped 1; count of bases not matched to a gene: 10. CDR1 and CDR2 (germline): MNHEY, SMNVEV (reference sequence). The CDR3 extends over 16 amino acids. CDR3 DNA sequence: TGTGCCAGCAGTAAAGAAACAGGGGATGCGAACACTGAAGCTTTCTTT. Protein: CASSKETGDANTEAFF.

The rearrangement joins TRBV6-5 to TRBJ2-6; D gene ambiguous. The CDR3 sequence is 15 residues long. Germline loops: CDR1 MNHEY, CDR2 SVGAGI. Between the trimmed V and J ends, which lost 7 bases and 1 base, there was a span of 11 bases. The CDR3 protein is CASTPNDSGANVLTF. The CDR3 DNA is TGTGCCAGCACCCCCAACGATTCTGGGGCCAACGTCCTGACTTTC.

The chain is built from TRBV30 and TRBJ1-4, with 7 bases aligning to TRBD1. The V gene end was trimmed by 4 bases and the J gene end by 4 bases; junction bases not matched to a gene: 3. Germline CDR1 GTSNPN, CDR2 SVGIG (reference sequence). The CDR3 totals 13 residues. The chain's CDR3 is CAWTTGINEKLFF. CDR3 nucleotide sequence: TGTGCCTGGACGACAGGGATTAATGAAAAACTGTTTTTT.

V is TRBV6-1 and J is TRBJ2-3; 7 nucleotides align to TRBD2. Trimming removed 3 bases from V and 3 bases from J; junction bases left unmatched: 6. The CDR3 extends over 15 amino acids. Germline V lookup: CDR1 MNHNS, CDR2 SASEGT. DNA of the CDR3: TGTGCCAGCAGTGATAGGTGGGAGGGAACAGATACGCAGTATTTT. This encodes CASSDRWEGTDTQYF.

There are a few counts of this clone. The rearrangement links TRBV7-9 to TRBJ1-1, with D hard to call. The CDR3 covers 15 residues. Germline CDR1 is SEHNR and CDR2 is FQNEAQ (reference sequence). V was pared by 5 bases and J by 2 bases, with 15 bases between. This chain's CDR3 is CASSPPWGDNTEAFF. Here the CDR3 DNA reads TGTGCCAGCAGCCCGCCGTGGGGAGATAACACTGAAGCTTTCTTT.

V is TRBV7-9 and J is TRBJ1-1; no firm D call. Deletions cut 1 base from V and 5 bases from J, with 2 bases between. The CDR3 runs to 11 residues. Germline V gene sequence: CDR1 SEHNR, CDR2 FQNEAQ (reference sequence). The CDR3 sequence is CASSLDTEAFF. The CDR3 bases are TGTGCCAGCAGCTTAGATACTGAAGCTTTCTTT.

A few counts support this clone. The chain recombines TRBV29-1 with TRBJ1-1; 9 nucleotides agree with TRBD1. J gave up 3 bases and V 7 bases, and 3 bases lay outside the gene matches. Germline V lookup: CDR1 SQVTM, CDR2 ANQGSEA. The CDR3 sequence is 12 residues long. DNA of the CDR3: TGCAGCGCGAGGACAGGGGACACTGAAGCTTTCTTT. It is translated as CSARTGDTEAFF.

This chain uses TRBV4-3 with TRBJ1-1; D uncertain. CDR1 is LGHNA, CDR2 YSLEER, per germline. The germline V and J ends were trimmed by 0 bases and 0 bases, with 11 bases remaining between them. The CDR3 has 16 residues. The CDR3 bases are TGCGCCAGCAGCCAAGATGTCGGCAGGATGAACACTGAAGCTTTCTTT. Protein: CASSQDVGRMNTEAFF.

The chain uses TRBV4-1 and TRBJ2-7, with 7 bases identical to TRBD2. The J segment lost 5 bases and the V segment lost 1 base, leaving 5 bases of the junction unmatched. The CDR3 covers 14 residues. Germline-derived CDR1 and CDR2 are MGHRA and YSYEKL. The CDR3 here is CASSQALGGDEQYF. Written as DNA, the CDR3 is TGCGCCAGCAGCCAAGCTTTGGGAGGGGACGAGCAGTACTTC.

The rearrangement uses TRBV27 and TRBJ1-5; TRBD1 aligns across 10 bases. This CDR3 contains 14 residues. V lost 3 bases to trimming and J lost 6 bases; unmatched junction nucleotides: 2. Germline V CDR1 and CDR2: MNHEY, SMNVEV (reference sequence). The CDR3, as DNA: TGTGCCAGCAGTTTTGGGACAGGGGTTCAGCCCCAGCATTTT. Translating it yields CASSFGTGVQPQHF.

This clone was counted only a few times. This rearrangement joins TRBV10-3 to TRBJ1-6; weak D call: TRBD1 (6 bases). Germline values: CDR1 ENHRY, CDR2 SYGVKD. Between the trimmed V and J ends, which lost 2 bases and 7 bases, there was a span of 18 bases. The CDR3 loop spans 17 amino acids. CDR3 sequence reads: CAISEQSPGHGNSPLHF. The CDR3 DNA follows: TGTGCCATCAGTGAGCAGTCCCCGGGACACGGGAATTCACCCCTCCACTTT.

The rearrangement uses TRBV25-1 and TRBJ1-3, with D unresolved. Germline assignment: CDR1 MGHDK and CDR2 SYGVNS. Between the trimmed V and J ends, which lost 3 bases and 0 bases, there was a span of 9 bases. The CDR3 is 15 amino acids. CDR3 sequence reads: CASSDFGSSGNTIYF. In nucleotides, the CDR3 is TGTGCCAGCAGTGATTTTGGCAGCTCTGGAAACACCATATATTTT.

CDR3 amino acids: CASSYQGRTGELFF. The CDR3 DNA reads TGTGCCAGCAGTTATCAGGGGCGCACCGGGGAGCTGTTTTTT. This rearrangement joins TRBV6-5 to TRBJ2-2, with D possibly being TRBD1 (6 bases). Germline-derived CDR1 and CDR2 are MNHEY and SVGAGI. CDR3 size: 14 residues. V lost 3 bases and J lost 4, with 9 bases in between.

The gene calls are TRBV6-4 and TRBJ1-5; TRBD1 matches 7 bases. Germline CDR1 and CDR2: MRHNA and SNTAGT. V gave up 7 bases and J gave up 4 bases; unmatched junction bases: 7. This CDR3 spans 14 amino acids. The CDR3 DNA follows: TGTGCCAGCAACCCGACAGGGTCAAATCAGCCCCAGCATTTT. This sequence encodes CASNPTGSNQPQHF.

The J gene is TRBJ1-2, the V gene TRBV14; weak D call: TRBD1 (6 bases). CDR1 and CDR2 from the germline V gene are SGHDN and FVKESK. This CDR3 comprises 13 residues. Trimming stripped 6 bases from V and 8 bases from J, with 16 bases between. CDR3 sequence reads: CASSPITGIGYTF. Here the CDR3 DNA reads TGTGCCAGCAGTCCTATCACAGGGATCGGCTACACCTTC.

The CDR3 region is CASSFLTGPSYEQYF. Written as DNA, the CDR3 is TGCGCCAGCAGCTTTCTGACGGGACCCTCCTACGAGCAGTACTTC. V and J are TRBV5-1 and TRBJ2-7, with D perhaps TRBD1 or TRBD2 (5 bases each). The CDR3 covers 15 residues. Trimming shortened V by 2 bases and J by 0 bases, and 12 bases separated the two germline ends. In germline, CDR1 is SGHRS, CDR2 YFSETQ.

The V gene is TRBV29-1, the J gene TRBJ1-1; D unresolved. This CDR3 is built from 14 residues. Germline CDR1 reads SQVTM; CDR2 reads ANQGSEA. Trimming cost V 7 bases and J 5 bases, with 20 bases left between them. CDR3 in DNA: TGCAGCGCCCTTGACACCGAGAAGAGGACTGAAGCTTTCTTT. This codes for CSALDTEKRTEAFF.

The V and J genes are TRBV7-9 and TRBJ1-4; no clear D gene. There are 14 residues in the CDR3. Trimming cost V 0 bases and J 3 bases, with 5 bases left between them. Germline loops: CDR1 SEHNR, CDR2 FQNEAQ (reference sequence). Written as DNA, the CDR3 is TGTGCCAGCAGCTTAGCAACCTCTAATGAAAAACTGTTTTTT. It encodes CASSLATSNEKLFF.

The genes are TRBV5-6 and TRBJ1-2; TRBD1 matches at 11 bases. The CDR3 sequence is 15 residues long. CDR1 SGHDT and CDR2 YYEEEE come from the germline V gene. Germline trimming cut 4 bases from V and 3 bases from J; bases unmatched to any gene: 5. CDR3 sequence: CASSPGQGVDYGYTF. CDR3 bases: TGTGCCAGCAGCCCGGGACAGGGGGTCGACTATGGCTACACCTTC.

V is TRBV11-2 and J is TRBJ2-1, with D perhaps TRBD1 (5 bases). Germline CDR1 and CDR2: SGHAT and FQNNGV. The CDR3 has 14 residues. V was pared by 6 bases and J by 6 bases, with 15 bases between. For the CDR3, the DNA is TGTGCCAGCAGTTTCCAGGACAACACCAATGAGCAGTTCTTC. This codes for CASSFQDNTNEQFF.

This clone is medium-sized by share. The chain recombines TRBV4-2 with TRBJ2-7; TRBD1 agrees at 8 bases. The CDR3 contains 14 residues. The V gene's germline CDR1 is LGHNA and CDR2 YNFKEQ. J was trimmed by 7 bases and V by 2 bases; bases with no gene match: 7. CDR3 DNA sequence: TGTGCCAGCAGCCAACCGGACAGGGAGTATGAGCAGTACTTC. Its translation: CASSQPDREYEQYF.